One and the same sample provided the 7 T cell receptor beta chains below, sequenced in a study of control samples from healthy donors and cancer patients. The protocol was immunoSEQ multiplex PCR, while the TCRdb copy is restricted to in-frame clones and leaves out a portion. Of 40,000 to 55,000 clones in the sample, nearly 95% were seen once. The specimen sequenced was PBMCs. The receptors here all came from a woman aged 50 to 65 with head and neck cancer.

This rearrangement joins TRBV6-2 or TRBV6-3 to TRBJ2-5; either TRBD1 or TRBD2 may supply D (6 bases each). V was cut by 5 bases and J by 5 bases, with 18 bases left in between. The CDR3 extends over 15 amino acids. Per germline, CDR1 MNHEY and CDR2 SVGEGT. CDR3 region: CASSPRPRGGETQYF. In nucleotides, the CDR3 is TGTGCCAGCAGTCCCCGACCGAGAGGGGGGGAGACCCAGTACTTC.

The chain combines TRBV19 with TRBJ1-4, with TRBD1 matching 8 bases. J lost 8 bases, V lost 5 bases, and 7 bases had no gene match. This CDR3 is built from 14 residues. CDR1 is LNHDA and CDR2 is SQIVND in the germline V gene (reference sequence). DNA for the CDR3: TGTGCCAGTAGTTCCGGACAGGGTGGCGAAAAACTGTTTTTT. Protein: CASSSGQGGEKLFF.

V is TRBV19 and J is TRBJ2-1; D remains unclear. Germline CDR1 is LNHDA and CDR2 is SQIVND (reference sequence). This CDR3 contains 15 residues. V was trimmed by 5 bases and J by 0 bases, leaving 11 bases between them. CDR3 nucleotides: TGTGCCAGTAGTTCAAGCTCGAGCTCCTACAATGAGCAGTTCTTC. Protein: CASSSSSSSYNEQFF.

The chain couples TRBV10-2 to TRBJ1-1; 8 bases match TRBD1. CDR1 and CDR2 (germline): WSHSY, SAAADI. Unmatched junction bases numbered 3, after V lost 6 bases and J lost 0 bases. The CDR3 covers 14 residues. The CDR3 DNA follows: TGCGCCAGCAGGCCGACAGGGGTGAACACTGAAGCTTTCTTT. Its protein is CASRPTGVNTEAFF.

This clone turned up a few times. The chain uses TRBV7-2 and TRBJ2-7; D gene unclear. This CDR3 comprises 12 residues. V was shortened by 5 bases and J by 3 bases, with 8 bases between the two germline ends. CDR1 is SGHTA and CDR2 is FQGNSA in the germline V gene. CDR3 nucleotide sequence: TGTGCCAGCAGCCCACCTCACTACGAGCAGTACTTC. Translated: CASSPPHYEQYF.

This CDR3 reads CASSRLAAPNNEQFF. As DNA, the CDR3 is TGTGCCAGCAGTCGACTAGCGGCACCTAACAATGAGCAGTTCTTC. The V call is TRBV6-2 or TRBV6-3, the J call TRBJ2-1, with TRBD2 identical over 9 bases. The V gene's germline CDR1 is MNHEY and CDR2 SVGEGT. The ends lost 5 bases at V and 5 bases at J; junction bases unmatched: 7. This CDR3 region has 15 residues.

V usage is TRBV7-9 and J usage is TRBJ2-5; TRBD1 aligns across 7 bases. V lost 4 bases to trimming and J lost 0 bases; unmatched junction nucleotides: 5. The germline V gene encodes CDR1 SEHNR and CDR2 FQNEAQ (reference sequence). The CDR3 sequence is 15 residues long. CDR3 DNA: TGTGCCAGCAGCTCGGACAGGCTTTACCAAGAGACCCAGTACTTC. It encodes CASSSDRLYQETQYF.